Listed below are T cell receptor beta chains from one sample, sequenced in a study of OX40 agonist ivuxolimab in advanced cancers. The protocol was immunoSEQ multiplex PCR, while the TCRdb copy is restricted to in-frame clones and leaves out a portion. The sample contains more than 15,000 clones, around 90% of which appear only once. The sequences come from CD4+ or CD8+ T cells sorted from blood, collected in a trial of the OX40 agonist ivuxolimab. The receptors were gathered from an adult with an advanced solid tumor such as melanoma, head and neck, liver or kidney cancer. The CDR3 runs from the conserved cysteine through the conserved F or W. The D gene is left open where the match is weak. Size tells how often a clone was seen (once, few, many) or the class of an expanded clone, and some rows leave it out.

v_gene: TRBV5-5
abundance: .
j_gene: TRBJ2-7
d_gene: TRBD2
CDR3aa: CASSLEWASGAYEQYF
CDR3nt: TGTGCCAGCAGCTTGGAGTGGGCTAGCGGGGCCTACGAGCAGTACTTC

v_gene: TRBV7-7
abundance: few
j_gene: TRBJ2-3
d_gene: TRBD2
CDR3aa: CASSSGGTDTQYF
CDR3nt: TGTGCCAGCAGCTCGGGGGGGACAGATACGCAGTATTTT

v_gene: TRBV5-8
abundance: .
j_gene: TRBJ1-5
d_gene: .
CDR3aa: CASSLGPGMGNQPQHF
CDR3nt: TGTGCCAGCAGCTTGGGTCCGGGAATGGGCAATCAGCCCCAGCATTTT

v_gene: TRBV6-5
abundance: .
j_gene: TRBJ2-7
d_gene: .
CDR3aa: CASSFSGTNEQYF
CDR3nt: TGTGCCAGCAGTTTTTCCGGGACAAACGAGCAGTACTTC

v_gene: TRBV27
abundance: .
j_gene: TRBJ2-7
d_gene: .
CDR3aa: CASSWGSHEQYF
CDR3nt: TGTGCCAGCAGTTGGGGGTCCCACGAGCAGTACTTC

v_gene: TRBV5-5
abundance: .
j_gene: TRBJ1-2
d_gene: TRBD1
CDR3aa: CASSHQTGEDYGYTF
CDR3nt: TGCGCCAGCAGCCACCAGACAGGGGAAGACTATGGCTACACCTTC

v_gene: TRBV7-6
abundance: .
j_gene: TRBJ2-7
d_gene: .
CDR3aa: CASSLGGRQSYEQYF
CDR3nt: TGTGCCAGCAGCTTAGGGGGCCGGCAGTCCTACGAGCAGTACTTC

v_gene: TRBV27
abundance: .
j_gene: TRBJ1-6
d_gene: TRBD1
CDR3aa: CASSSAGTEVSPLHF
CDR3nt: TGTGCCAGCAGTTCCGCCGGGACAGAAGTCTCACCCCTCCACTTT

v_gene: TRBV9
abundance: .
j_gene: TRBJ2-7
d_gene: TRBD2
CDR3aa: CASSVGSGISYEQYF
CDR3nt: TGTGCCAGCAGCGTAGGAAGCGGGATATCCTACGAGCAGTACTTC

v_gene: TRBV25-1
abundance: .
j_gene: TRBJ2-3
d_gene: .
CDR3aa: CASSESRGFPDTQYF
CDR3nt: TGTGCCAGCAGTGAATCCCGGGGCTTCCCAGATACGCAGTATTTT

v_gene: TRBV19
abundance: few
j_gene: TRBJ1-1
d_gene: TRBD1
CDR3aa: CASSMTGDGTEAFF
CDR3nt: TGTGCCAGTAGTATGACAGGGGATGGCACTGAAGCTTTCTTT

v_gene: TRBV27
abundance: .
j_gene: TRBJ2-5
d_gene: TRBD1
CDR3aa: CASSPRTGPGTTQYF
CDR3nt: TGTGCCAGCAGTCCCCGGACAGGCCCCGGTACGACCCAGTACTTC

v_gene: TRBV7-6
abundance: .
j_gene: TRBJ2-7
d_gene: .
CDR3aa: CASSLGNEQYF
CDR3nt: TGTGCCAGCAGCTTGGGCAACGAGCAGTACTTC

v_gene: TRBV4-3
abundance: .
j_gene: TRBJ1-2
d_gene: TRBD1
CDR3aa: CASSQGTGGFGYTF
CDR3nt: TGCGCCAGCAGCCAAGGGACAGGGGGCTTTGGCTACACCTTC

v_gene: TRBV19
abundance: .
j_gene: TRBJ1-1
d_gene: .
CDR3aa: CASSPIGEMNTEAFF
CDR3nt: TGTGCCAGTAGTCCAATAGGGGAGATGAACACTGAAGCTTTCTTT

v_gene: TRBV6-1
abundance: once
j_gene: TRBJ2-7
d_gene: .
CDR3aa: CASSGSQGFSSYEQYF
CDR3nt: TGTGCCAGCAGTGGATCACAGGGATTTAGCTCCTACGAGCAGTACTTC

v_gene: TRBV5-1
abundance: .
j_gene: TRBJ2-1
d_gene: .
CDR3aa: CASSSLPYDNEQFF
CDR3nt: TGCGCCAGCAGCTCCCTTCCCTACGACAATGAGCAGTTCTTC

v_gene: TRBV7-2
abundance: .
j_gene: TRBJ1-2
d_gene: .
CDR3aa: CASSLKAGRNYGYTF
CDR3nt: TGTGCCAGCAGCTTAAAGGCGGGCCGAAACTATGGCTACACCTTC

v_gene: TRBV7-8
abundance: .
j_gene: TRBJ2-2
d_gene: TRBD1
CDR3aa: CASTLGAGQGAGELFF
CDR3nt: TGTGCCAGCACCTTAGGTGCGGGACAGGGCGCGGGGGAGCTGTTTTTT

v_gene: TRBV5-4
abundance: .
j_gene: TRBJ2-7
d_gene: .
CDR3aa: CASSLAEGYEQYF
CDR3nt: TGTGCCAGCAGCCTGGCGGAGGGGTACGAGCAGTACTTC

v_gene: TRBV7-9
abundance: .
j_gene: TRBJ1-1
d_gene: .
CDR3aa: CASFVTGMNTEAFF
CDR3nt: TGTGCCAGTTTTGTAACCGGGATGAACACTGAAGCTTTCTTT

v_gene: TRBV5-6
abundance: medium-sized
j_gene: TRBJ1-2
d_gene: .
CDR3aa: CASSSDRIVNYGYTF
CDR3nt: TGTGCCAGCAGCTCTGACAGGATTGTTAACTATGGCTACACCTTC

v_gene: TRBV29-1
abundance: .
j_gene: TRBJ2-7
d_gene: TRBD1
CDR3aa: CSVGQGVYEQYF
CDR3nt: TGCAGCGTTGGACAGGGGGTCTACGAGCAGTACTTC

v_gene: TRBV9
abundance: .
j_gene: TRBJ2-7
d_gene: .
CDR3aa: CASSGLGGLEQYF
CDR3nt: TGTGCCAGCAGCGGCCTAGGGGGGCTCGAGCAGTACTTC

v_gene: TRBV2
abundance: .
j_gene: TRBJ2-7
d_gene: .
CDR3aa: CASIRDEAAISYEQYF
CDR3nt: TGTGCCAGCATCCGGGATGAGGCAGCGATTTCCTACGAGCAGTACTTC

v_gene: TRBV19
abundance: once
j_gene: TRBJ2-3
d_gene: TRBD1
CDR3aa: CASSTRGSSTDTQYF
CDR3nt: TGTGCCAGTAGCACCAGGGGGTCTAGCACAGATACGCAGTATTTT

v_gene: TRBV9
abundance: .
j_gene: TRBJ1-5
d_gene: TRBD1
CDR3aa: CASSADRSNQPQHF
CDR3nt: TGTGCCAGCAGCGCGGACAGGAGCAATCAGCCCCAGCATTTT

v_gene: TRBV21-1
abundance: once
j_gene: TRBJ2-2
d_gene: .
CDR3aa: CASSKDPRGQGSPENTGELFF
CDR3nt: TGTGCCAGCAGCAAGGATCCCCGGGGACAGGGATCCCCCGAGAACACCGGGGAGCTGTTTTTT

v_gene: TRBV5-4
abundance: .
j_gene: TRBJ1-2
d_gene: .
CDR3aa: CASSLEQGSNYGYTF
CDR3nt: TGTGCCAGCAGCTTGGAACAGGGATCTAACTATGGCTACACCTTC

v_gene: TRBV7-8
abundance: .
j_gene: TRBJ1-1
d_gene: .
CDR3aa: CASSLEGPGLNTEAFF
CDR3nt: TGTGCCAGCAGCTTAGAAGGCCCAGGGTTGAACACTGAAGCTTTCTTT

v_gene: TRBV5-8
abundance: once
j_gene: TRBJ2-3
d_gene: .
CDR3aa: CASSFVDTQYF
CDR3nt: TGTGCCAGCAGCTTCGTAGATACGCAGTATTTT

v_gene: TRBV25-1
abundance: .
j_gene: TRBJ2-6
d_gene: .
CDR3aa: CASSESRESGSGANVLTF
CDR3nt: TGTGCCAGCAGTGAATCGCGAGAGTCCGGGTCTGGGGCCAACGTCCTGACTTTC

v_gene: TRBV4-3
abundance: .
j_gene: TRBJ2-3
d_gene: TRBD2
CDR3aa: CASSQLLAATDTQYF
CDR3nt: TGCGCCAGCAGCCAATTACTAGCGGCCACAGATACGCAGTATTTT

v_gene: TRBV27
abundance: .
j_gene: TRBJ2-5
d_gene: .
CDR3aa: CASSLYSQETQYF
CDR3nt: TGTGCCAGCAGTTTATACAGTCAAGAGACCCAGTACTTC

v_gene: TRBV29-1
abundance: .
j_gene: TRBJ2-3
d_gene: .
CDR3aa: CSVEWVAEGRRTDTQYF
CDR3nt: TGCAGCGTTGAATGGGTGGCAGAGGGAAGACGCACAGATACGCAGTATTTT

v_gene: TRBV9
abundance: .
j_gene: TRBJ2-2
d_gene: .
CDR3aa: CASSVDAAGTGELFF
CDR3nt: TGTGCCAGCAGCGTAGATGCAGCGGGTACCGGGGAGCTGTTTTTT

v_gene: TRBV10-2
abundance: .
j_gene: TRBJ2-7
d_gene: TRBD2
CDR3aa: CASTIPGLVHEQYF
CDR3nt: TGCGCCAGTACCATCCCGGGACTAGTACACGAGCAGTACTTC

v_gene: TRBV27
abundance: .
j_gene: TRBJ2-7
d_gene: TRBD2
CDR3aa: CASSLGLAGTYEQYF
CDR3nt: TGTGCCAGCAGTTTAGGGCTAGCGGGGACCTACGAGCAGTACTTC